Below are 29 T cell receptor beta chains sequenced from a single sample in a study of blood T cell repertoires in COVID-19. The method was immunoSEQ multiplex PCR; TCRdb's version includes in-frame clones alone and lacks a portion of them. The profile covers about 160,000 clones, with 70% to 85% appearing a single time and 7% taken by the ten largest. Sample: peripheral blood. The receptors stem from a woman between 40 and 55 years old with COVID-19, enrolled during active disease.

The rearrangement uses TRBV7-9 and TRBJ2-7, with 9 bases identical to TRBD1. The CDR3 has 13 amino acids. Germline V gene sequence: CDR1 SEHNR, CDR2 FQNEAQ (reference sequence). The trim removed 5 bases at V and 2 bases at J, leaving 1 base unmatched. The CDR3 region has the DNA TGTGCCAGCAGCCGGACAGGGGCCTACGAGCAGTACTTC. It codes for CASSRTGAYEQYF.

The gene calls are TRBV7-3 and TRBJ1-3, with D hard to call. The CDR3 totals 19 residues. The V gene lost 1 base and the J gene lost 7 bases, with 26 bases spanning the gap. Per the germline V gene, CDR1 is SGHTA and CDR2 is FQGTGA. CDR3 protein: CASSLMGSPRPGVINTIYF. CDR3 nucleotide sequence: TGTGCCAGCAGCTTAATGGGGTCCCCTCGGCCCGGGGTCATCAACACCATATATTTT.

This chain connects TRBV27 to TRBJ2-5; TRBD1 matches at 8 bases. With 1 base clipped from V and 1 base from J, the junction kept 2 bases outside the gene matches. The CDR3 is 15 amino acids. Germline CDR1 reads MNHEY; CDR2 reads SMNVEV (reference sequence). For the CDR3, the DNA is TGTGCCAGCAGTTTATGGACAGGGCTCCAAGAGACCCAGTACTTC. Translating it yields CASSLWTGLQETQYF.

This rearrangement joins TRBV6-5 to TRBJ2-1; 9 nucleotides agree with TRBD1. Germline V gene sequence: CDR1 MNHEY, CDR2 SVGAGI. The CDR3 totals 15 residues. The V segment lost 4 bases and the J segment 10 bases; nucleotides outside the gene matches: 11. The CDR3 here is CASSLMTGGEGEQFF. In nucleotides, the CDR3 is TGTGCCAGCAGTTTGATGACAGGGGGTGAAGGAGAGCAGTTCTTC.

CDR3 residues: CASSLREGNNSPLHF. The DNA of the CDR3 is TGTGCCAGCAGCCTTCGGGAGGGGAATAATTCACCCCTCCACTTT. The rearrangement joins TRBV2 to TRBJ1-6; possible D gene TRBD1, 5 bases. The germline gives CDR1 SNHLY, CDR2 FYNNEI. The V end was cut by 6 bases, the J end by 5 bases, with 14 bases between. The CDR3 is 15 residues long.

The chain links TRBV6-2 or TRBV6-3 to TRBJ1-2, with D perhaps matching TRBD1 (6 bases). Per the germline V gene, CDR1 is MNHEY and CDR2 is SVGEGT. Trimming took off 5 bases at V and 7 bases at J, with 17 bases between the two ends. The CDR3 runs to 14 residues. CDR3 nucleotide sequence: TGTGCCAGCAGTAACGCTGGACAGTCGGGTGGCTACACCTTC. Its protein is CASSNAGQSGGYTF.

This clone occurred a few times. The V and J genes are TRBV30 and TRBJ1-5; TRBD1 matches at 8 bases. CDR1 is GTSNPN and CDR2 is SVGIG in the germline V gene (reference sequence). This CDR3 comprises 15 residues. With V trimmed by 4 bases and J by 6 bases, 11 bases remained unmatched. The chain's CDR3 is CAWNLMGQAGQPQHF. The CDR3 DNA reads TGTGCCTGGAACCTAATGGGACAGGCCGGTCAGCCCCAGCATTTT. Full variable domain (outside the CDR3, taken from reference TRBV30 and TRBJ1-5): SQTIHQWPATLVQPVGSPLSLECTVEGTSNPNLYWYRQAAGRGLQLLFYSVGIGQISSEVPQNLSASRPQDRQFILSSKKLLLSDSGFYLCAWNLMGQAGQPQHFGDGTRLSIL.

The chain uses TRBV6-5 and TRBJ1-2; perhaps TRBD1 as D (6 bases). CDR1 MNHEY and CDR2 SVGAGI come from the germline V gene. The V end lost 4 bases, the J end lost 4 bases, and 10 bases lay between the germline ends. The CDR3 contains 13 residues. The CDR3 here is CASSSAGAYGYTF. The CDR3 DNA reads TGTGCCAGCAGTTCGGCAGGGGCCTATGGCTACACCTTC.

CDR3 sequence reads: CASSPGLPAKKQFF. CDR3 nucleotides: TGTGCCAGCAGCCCGGGACTCCCGGCTAAAAAGCAGTTCTTC. The V gene is TRBV9, the J gene TRBJ2-1; D possibly corresponds to TRBD2 (6 bases). CDR3 length equals 14 residues. The germline V gene has CDR1 SGDLS and CDR2 YYNGEE. Deletions cut 4 bases from V and 11 bases from J, with 19 bases between.

The chain is built from TRBV7-9 and TRBJ2-7, with TRBD2 identical over 13 bases. Germline CDR1 and CDR2: SEHNR and FQNEAQ (reference sequence). The length of the CDR3 is 15 residues. After removal of 6 bases from V and 5 bases from J, the junction contained 7 bases not matched to a gene. CDR3 residues: CASRDGTSGNNEQYF. The CDR3 region has the DNA TGTGCCAGCAGGGATGGGACTAGCGGGAATAACGAGCAGTACTTC.

This clone was detected a few times. The rearrangement uses TRBV19 and TRBJ1-2; 9 bases align to TRBD1. The CDR3 runs 14 residues. Germline V gene data show CDR1 as LNHDA and CDR2 as SQIVND (reference sequence). The V segment lost 6 bases and the J segment 2 bases; nucleotides outside the gene matches: 4. The CDR3 bases are TGTGCCAGTAGCCTACAGGGGGCGAACTATGGCTACACCTTC. Translating it yields CASSLQGANYGYTF.

The chain carries TRBV11-2 and TRBJ1-2, with a possible D match to TRBD1 (5 bases). CDR3 length equals 15 residues. The germline CDR1 and CDR2 sequences are SGHAT and FQNNGV. V gave up 4 bases and J gave up 2 bases, with 14 bases separating them. The CDR3: CASSSGVGGNYGYTF. The CDR3 DNA reads TGTGCCAGCAGCTCCGGGGTGGGGGGAAACTATGGCTACACCTTC.

The V call is TRBV7-8, the J call TRBJ2-3; D may be TRBD2 (5 bases). V was pared by 5 bases and J by 5 bases, with 8 bases between. This CDR3 contains 12 residues. Germline V gene data show CDR1 as SGHVS and CDR2 as FQNEAQ. CDR3 amino acids: CASSLREDTQYF. CDR3 nucleotide sequence: TGTGCCAGCAGCCTCCGGGAAGATACGCAGTATTTT.

This sequence joins TRBV11-3 and TRBJ2-1; 9 nucleotides match TRBD2. CDR1 is SGHNT and CDR2 is YENEEA in the germline V gene. The V gene end was trimmed by 5 bases and the J gene end by 7 bases; junction bases not matched to a gene: 18. The CDR3 runs to 18 residues. CDR3 loop: CASSLGVGSGGSYNEQFF. The CDR3 DNA follows: TGTGCCAGCAGCCTAGGGGTGGGGAGCGGGGGGTCTTATAATGAGCAGTTCTTC.

V gene TRBV7-6 combines with J gene TRBJ2-7; 7 bases line up with TRBD2. Germline CDR1 SGHVS, CDR2 FNYEAQ. V shed 5 bases and J 3 bases; nucleotides not matched to a gene: 13. The CDR3 is made up of 16 amino acids. The CDR3 bases are TGTGCCAGCAGCCTAACTCCGGGGGGTACGAACTACGAGCAGTACGTC. It yields the protein CASSLTPGGTNYEQYV.

This sequence joins TRBV19 and TRBJ1-4; weak D call: TRBD1 (6 bases). The V end was cut by 6 bases, the J end by 5 bases, with 13 bases between. The CDR3 is 14 amino acids. CDR1 and CDR2 (germline): LNHDA, SQIVND (reference sequence). CDR3 sequence (DNA): TGTGCCAGTAGCCACGGACAGACGAATGAAAAACTGTTTTTT. This codes for CASSHGQTNEKLFF.

This chain uses TRBV7-9 with TRBJ2-3, with D perhaps TRBD1 (5 bases). Trimming pared 5 bases from V and 0 bases from J, leaving 12 bases between. Germline assignment: CDR1 SEHNR and CDR2 FQNEAQ (reference sequence). This CDR3 has 15 amino acids. CDR3 sequence reads: CASSAAGHSTDTQYF. Here the CDR3 DNA reads TGTGCCAGCAGCGCTGCAGGGCACAGCACAGATACGCAGTATTTT.

The chain carries TRBV30 and TRBJ2-6; TRBD2 is a possible D gene (5 bases). Germline CDR1 GTSNPN, CDR2 SVGIG (reference sequence). The V end lost 2 bases, the J end lost 0 bases, and 8 bases lay between the germline ends. The CDR3 is 15 amino acids. The CDR3 here is CAWSRGNSGANVLTF. CDR3 sequence (DNA): TGTGCCTGGAGTCGGGGAAACTCTGGGGCCAACGTCCTGACTTTC. Full variable domain (missing parts from reference TRBV30 and TRBJ2-6): SQTIHQWPATLVQPVGSPLSLECTVEGTSNPNLYWYRQAAGRGLQLLFYSVGIGQISSEVPQNLSASRPQDRQFILSSKKLLLSDSGFYLCAWSRGNSGANVLTFGAGSRLTVL.

This clone was seen only a few times. The chain uses TRBV7-8 and TRBJ2-1; possible D gene TRBD2, 7 bases. CDR3 size: 16 residues. Trimming removed 1 base from V and 1 base from J, with 11 bases in between. Looked up from germline, CDR1 is SGHVS and CDR2 is FQNEAQ. The CDR3 coding sequence is TGTGCCAGCAGCTTAGAGGGGGGAGGGTCCTACAATGAGCAGTTCTTC. This encodes CASSLEGGGSYNEQFF.

Only one count was recorded for this clone. The chain couples TRBV27 to TRBJ1-2; TRBD1 matches 9 bases. The CDR3 loop spans 16 amino acids. Germline-derived CDR1 and CDR2 are MNHEY and SMNVEV (reference sequence). V shed 5 bases, J shed 2 bases, and the junction held 9 bases outside the gene matches. This chain's CDR3 is CASSTTGTGLNYGYTF. The CDR3 coding sequence is TGTGCCAGCAGTACAACCGGGACAGGGCTCAACTATGGCTACACCTTC.

The V and J genes are TRBV6-5 and TRBJ1-2; 10 bases line up with TRBD1. Germline values: CDR1 MNHEY, CDR2 SVGAGI. Losses at the gene ends were 5 bases for V and 7 bases for J; bases not matched to a gene: 4. CDR3 length: 13 residues. The CDR3 DNA sequence: TGTGCCAGCAGTCCCCGGGACAGGGGTGGCTACACCTTC. Its protein product is CASSPRDRGGYTF.

The J gene is TRBJ2-2, the V gene TRBV25-1; D perhaps matches TRBD1 (5 bases). V lost 1 base to trimming and J lost 3 bases, with 12 bases between them. This CDR3 comprises 16 residues. Germline CDR1 and CDR2: MGHDK and SYGVNS. The CDR3 protein is CASSEWEGVDTGELFF. The CDR3 DNA is TGTGCCAGCAGTGAATGGGAAGGGGTAGACACCGGGGAGCTGTTTTTT. The full variable domain, with the rest looked up from reference TRBV25-1 and TRBJ2-2, is EADIYQTPRYLVIGTGKKITLECSQTMGHDKMYWYQQDPGMELHLIHYSYGVNSTEKGDLSSESTVSRIRTEHFPLTLESARPSHTSQYLCASSEWEGVDTGELFFGEGSRLTVL.

The V call is TRBV28, the J call TRBJ2-1, with 8 bases aligning to TRBD2. The length of the CDR3 is 16 residues. With 7 bases clipped from V and 7 bases from J, the junction kept 15 bases outside the gene matches. Germline CDR1 MDHEN, CDR2 SYDVKM. This chain's CDR3 is CASTGGSGSIRNEQFF. CDR3 bases: TGTGCCAGCACGGGGGGGAGCGGGAGTATTAGGAATGAGCAGTTCTTC.

The V and J genes are TRBV3-1 (or the pseudogene TRBV3-2) and TRBJ2-5, with TRBD2 matching 13 bases. CDR1 LGHDT and CDR2 YNNKEL come from the germline V gene (reference sequence). This CDR3 has 17 amino acids. Trimming at V came to 1 base and at J to 1 base, leaving 3 bases not matched to a gene. DNA of the CDR3: TGTGCCAGCAGCCAAGGCGGGACTAGCGGGGTCCAAGAGACCCAGTACTTC. Translating it yields CASSQGGTSGVQETQYF.

The chain combines TRBV14 with TRBJ1-6; no definite D call. V lost 2 bases and J 8 bases, leaving 10 bases between the germline ends. The CDR3 sequence is 14 residues long. In germline, CDR1 is SGHDN, CDR2 FVKESK. The CDR3, as DNA: TGTGCCAGCAGCCAACCTCCTTTCGATTCACCCCTCCACTTT. Protein sequence: CASSQPPFDSPLHF. The full variable domain, completed using reference TRBV14 and TRBJ1-6, is EAGVTQFPSHSVIEKGQTVTLRCDPISGHDNLYWYRRVMGKEIKFLLHFVKESKQDESGMPNNRFLAERTGGTYSTLKVQPAELEDSGVYFCASSQPPFDSPLHFGNGTRLTVT.

This clone was counted a single time. The rearrangement joins TRBV7-9 to TRBJ2-2, with D perhaps TRBD1 (6 bases). The CDR3 loop spans 15 amino acids. V lost 3 bases to trimming and J lost 0 bases, with 8 bases between them. Germline V gene lookup returns CDR1 SEHNR and CDR2 FQNEAQ (reference sequence). The CDR3: CASSLSGANTGELFF. In nucleotides, the CDR3 is TGTGCCAGCAGCTTGTCAGGGGCGAACACCGGGGAGCTGTTTTTT.

This chain links TRBV27 with TRBJ2-7; weak D call: TRBD1 (6 bases). The CDR3 has 13 residues. V was shortened by 2 bases and J by 2 bases, with 7 bases between the two germline ends. The germline V gene has CDR1 MNHEY and CDR2 SMNVEV (reference sequence). The CDR3 region is CASSLQGTYEQYF. CDR3 bases: TGTGCCAGCAGTTTACAGGGGACCTACGAGCAGTACTTC.

V and J are TRBV4-1 and TRBJ2-2; D may be TRBD1 (5 bases). In germline, CDR1 is MGHRA, CDR2 YSYEKL. This CDR3 is 18 amino acids long. The germline V and J ends were trimmed by 0 bases and 7 bases, with 21 bases remaining between them. This chain's CDR3 is CASSQDRFLLGHHGELFF. In DNA form, the CDR3 reads TGCGCCAGCAGCCAAGATCGTTTCCTTCTGGGGCACCACGGGGAGCTGTTTTTT.

The rearrangement uses TRBV3-1 (or the pseudogene TRBV3-2) and TRBJ2-7; 9 positions agree with TRBD1. This CDR3 spans 15 amino acids. Germline assignment: CDR1 LGHDT and CDR2 YNNKEL (reference sequence). The V gene end was trimmed by 5 bases and the J gene end by 4 bases; junction bases not matched to a gene: 9. CDR3 DNA: TGTGCCAGCAGCATACCGGGACAGGGAGTATACGAGCAGTACTTC. This encodes CASSIPGQGVYEQYF.